This T cell receptor (beta chain) was sequenced in a study of regulatory T cells in long-lasting Graves disease. Study-level points and caveats: Peripheral blood alone, not thyroid tissue, underwent study. More public clonotypes were shared by persistent patients (around 2,500) than by new patients (under 1,000).

This clonotype was detected only once. Its specificity is not known. This CDR3 has 15 residues. From germline, CDR1 is PRHDT and CDR2 FYEKMQ (reference sequence). The germline V and J ends were trimmed by 2 bases and 0 bases, with 11 bases remaining between them. Sequencing libraries for TCR beta were prepared with iRepertoire HTBI primers and Arm-PCR of CDR3 regions. In TCRdb, the multiplex PCR reads were re-called with MiXCR into one record per CDR3 protein. The sample has 700,000 or so distinct CDR3 sequences, around 30% seen once. Described time point: persistent/refractory GD, antithyroid drugs over 5 years with positive TRAb. The TCR library used RNA extracted from PBMCs.

The sequences come from peripheral blood mononuclear cells (PBMCs), collected when the disease was refractory, from a patient treated with antithyroid drugs. This clonotype was sampled from a female donor with Graves disease. The chain joins TRBV13 to TRBJ2-7; perhaps TRBD2 as D (6 bases). The CDR3 DNA follows: TGTGCCAGCAGCTTACTCTGGGGGGACTCCTACGAGCAGTACTTC. Protein sequence: CASSLLWGDSYEQYF.